One T cell receptor (beta chain) is described in this entry. Antigen unknown. The table came from immunoSEQ multiplex PCR; TCRdb's copy has only in-frame clones and leaves some out. The sample comprises about 130,000 clones, nearly 95% of which are singletons, and about 1% rests with the top ten. The data originate from a study of T cell responses to AZD1222 COVID-19 vaccine. Overall study findings and caveats: No day 14 peak samples; only post-peak repertoires were characterized. Spike-specific TCR breadth and depth were elevated following two AZD1222 doses. The number of AZD1222 recipients seropositive at baseline was only five or six.

V lost 1 base, J lost 1 base, and 7 bases stayed unmatched. Germline V gene sequence: CDR1 SGHVS, CDR2 FQNEAQ. The CDR3 runs 17 residues. This clonotype originated in an adult in good health. The sequenced sample was peripheral blood, obtained on day 0 of AZD1222 vaccination. The V and J genes are TRBV7-8 and TRBJ1-2; 9 positions match TRBD1. The CDR3 spells CASSLDQRTGDNYGYTF. The CDR3 DNA follows: TGTGCCAGCAGCTTAGATCAGAGGACAGGGGATAACTATGGCTACACCTTC.